This TCR beta chain was captured in a study of blood T cells in healthy people across ages. For the study at large: Researchers report that template switching captured about one barcoded beta molecule per two T cells.

For the second PCR, which ran for about 7 to 11 cycles, a sample-barcoded 5' primer and a J-beta primer mix were used. Tagging of each cDNA molecule was performed by a template-switch adaptor with 12 random nucleotides. Individual samples furnished no less than 2.5 million CDR3-containing paired-end reads apiece. Via MiXCR, TCRdb re-called the 5' RACE reads, giving one row per CDR3 protein. In the table there are hundreds of thousands of distinct CDR3 sequences, about 42% of which are singletons. Every participating donor contributed about 10 milliliters of peripheral blood through a draw. V was clipped by 1 base and J by 0 bases, with 15 bases between them. The CDR3 is 17 residues long. CDR1 and CDR2 (germline): MNHEY, SVGEGT.

The sample was blood. This TCR derives from a man aged 55 to 70 in good health. The gene calls are TRBV6-2 or TRBV6-3 and TRBJ2-5, with D possibly matching TRBD2 (5 bases). The CDR3 coding sequence is TGTGCCAGCAGTTACTTCGGGATCTTATTCGACCAAGAGACCCAGTACTTC. It yields the protein CASSYFGILFDQETQYF.